The rows below give T cell receptor beta chains drawn from one sample of a study of blood T cells in healthy people across ages. TCRdb re-called the 5' RACE reads with MiXCR, one entry per CDR3 protein. Of about 800,000 distinct CDR3 sequences in the sample, approximately 25% were seen once. These data were also reused for a study on T cells of mothers and their children.

The specimen sequenced was blood. The receptors come from a boy between 10 and 17 years old in good health. CDR3s include the opening cysteine and the closing phenylalanine or tryptophan. Each record gives: CDR3 DNA, CDR3 protein, J gene, D gene, clone size, V gene. The D gene is left open where the match is weak. Size tells how often a clone was seen (once, few, many) or the class of an expanded clone, and some rows leave it out.

DNA: TGCAGTGCTAGAGATACCGCGGGAGAGGCTTATTGGGAGACCCAGTACTTC
CDR3: CSARDTAGEAYWETQYF
J: TRBJ2-5
D: TRBD2
size: many
V: TRBV20-1

DNA: TGTGCCAGCAGTTACTCGGCGTCGGGGGGCACTGAAGCTTTCTTT
CDR3: CASSYSASGGTEAFF
J: TRBJ1-1
D: -
size: -
V: TRBV6-5

DNA: TGTGCCAGCAGCTTAGAGGGCGGGGGCTACGAGCAGTACTTC
CDR3: CASSLEGGGYEQYF
J: TRBJ2-7
D: TRBD2
size: many
V: TRBV5-1

DNA: TGTGCCAGCAGTCGCCAGGGGAGAAGCTACCAAGAGACCCAGTACTTC
CDR3: CASSRQGRSYQETQYF
J: TRBJ2-5
D: -
size: -
V: TRBV6-2/TRBV6-3

DNA: TGTGCCAGCAGCTTAGCATTTGACAGGGACCAAGAGACCCAGTACTTC
CDR3: CASSLAFDRDQETQYF
J: TRBJ2-5
D: TRBD1
size: -
V: TRBV7-2

DNA: TGCAGCGTTGGGGACATGGAAAACAATGAGCAGTTCTTC
CDR3: CSVGDMENNEQFF
J: TRBJ2-1
D: -
size: -
V: TRBV29-1

DNA: TGTGCCAGCAGTGATATTTATGGGAGAAACACCGGGGAGCTGTTTTTT
CDR3: CASSDIYGRNTGELFF
J: TRBJ2-2
D: -
size: -
V: TRBV2

DNA: TGCAGTGGAGTACGGGGGGCGCGCGGTACTGAAGCTTTCTTT
CDR3: CSGVRGARGTEAFF
J: TRBJ1-1
D: -
size: few
V: TRBV20-1

DNA: TGTGCCAGCAGCGGCGTTCAGACCTACGAGCAGTACTTC
CDR3: CASSGVQTYEQYF
J: TRBJ2-7
D: -
size: -
V: TRBV3-1

DNA: TGTGCCAGCAGCTCCACGACAGGGGGCGACATCAATGAGCAGTTCTTC
CDR3: CASSSTTGGDINEQFF
J: TRBJ2-1
D: TRBD1
size: -
V: TRBV7-9

DNA: TGTGCCAGCAGCTTAGCGGGCTTCGGACAGGGTAGCACAGATACGCAGTATTTT
CDR3: CASSLAGFGQGSTDTQYF
J: TRBJ2-3
D: TRBD1
size: few
V: TRBV7-9

DNA: TGTGCCACCAGTGGGAGCGGGAGGACCCATGAGCAGTTCTTC
CDR3: CATSGSGRTHEQFF
J: TRBJ2-1
D: TRBD2
size: once
V: TRBV24-1

DNA: TGTGCCACCAGCAGAGACAGCGGGCTCGAGTACTTC
CDR3: CATSRDSGLEYF
J: TRBJ2-5
D: -
size: -
V: TRBV15

DNA: TGCGCCAGCAGCTTGGGCGGCTTGGCTAGCGGGGGACCAAACTACAATGAGCAGTTCTTC
CDR3: CASSLGGLASGGPNYNEQFF
J: TRBJ2-1
D: TRBD2
size: few
V: TRBV5-1